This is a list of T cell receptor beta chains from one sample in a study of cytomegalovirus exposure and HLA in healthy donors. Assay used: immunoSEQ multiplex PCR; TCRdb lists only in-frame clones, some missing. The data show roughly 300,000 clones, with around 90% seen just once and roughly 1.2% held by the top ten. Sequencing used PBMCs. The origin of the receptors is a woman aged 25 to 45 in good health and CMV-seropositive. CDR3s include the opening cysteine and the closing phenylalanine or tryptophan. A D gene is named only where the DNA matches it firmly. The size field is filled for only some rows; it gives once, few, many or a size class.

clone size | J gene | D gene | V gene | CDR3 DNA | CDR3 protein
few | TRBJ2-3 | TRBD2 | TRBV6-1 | TGTGCCAGCAGTGTTCTAGCGGACACAGATACGCAGTATTTT | CASSVLADTDTQYF
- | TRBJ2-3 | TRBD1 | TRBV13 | TGTGCCAGCAGCATCCGGGACAGGGAACCTACAGATACGCAGTATTTT | CASSIRDREPTDTQYF
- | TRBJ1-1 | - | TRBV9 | TGTGCCAGCAGCGTAGTAGTGACAGGACTGGATACTGAAGCTTTCTTT | CASSVVVTGLDTEAFF
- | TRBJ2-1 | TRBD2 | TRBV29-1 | TGCAGCGTTGATGGATTAGCGGGGGGCCGCTCCTACAATGAGCAGTTCTTC | CSVDGLAGGRSYNEQFF
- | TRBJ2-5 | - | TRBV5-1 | TGCGCCAGCAGCTTGGATGGCAGGGGAGAGACCCAGTACTTC | CASSLDGRGETQYF
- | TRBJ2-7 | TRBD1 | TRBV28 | TGTGCCAGCAGTTCCCTCGGGACAGGGTCTGGCGAGCAGTACTTC | CASSSLGTGSGEQYF
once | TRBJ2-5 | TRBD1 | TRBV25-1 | TGTGCCAGCAGTGCTTTTACAGGGGAGGAGACCCAGTACTTC | CASSAFTGEETQYF
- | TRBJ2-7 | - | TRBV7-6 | TGTGCCAGCAGCCCCTGGGGCCTAGCGAACTACGAGCAGTACTTC | CASSPWGLANYEQYF
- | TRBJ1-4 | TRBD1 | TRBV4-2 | TGTGCCAGCAGCCAAACCGGGACAGGGGATGAAAAACTGTTTTTT | CASSQTGTGDEKLFF
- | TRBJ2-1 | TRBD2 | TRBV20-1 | TGCACGTTAGCGGGAGCCGGTGAGCAGTTCTTC | CTLAGAGEQFF
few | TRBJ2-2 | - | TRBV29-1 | TGCAGCGTTGAAGGAGTTGTTGGGTCCGGGGAGCTGTTTTTT | CSVEGVVGSGELFF
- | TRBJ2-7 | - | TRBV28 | TGTGCCAGCAGTGGACCCCCCTCCTACGAGCAGTACTTC | CASSGPPSYEQYF
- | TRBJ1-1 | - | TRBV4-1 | TGCGCCAGCAGCCGCACAGACCGGGACCGCCCGAACACTGAAGCTTTCTTT | CASSRTDRDRPNTEAFF
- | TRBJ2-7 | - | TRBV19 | TGTGCCAGTAGTATCGGCTATCTCTACGAGCAGTACTTC | CASSIGYLYEQYF
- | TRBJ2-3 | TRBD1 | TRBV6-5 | TGTGCCAGCAGCCCCCGGGACAGAAGCACAGATACGCAGTATTTT | CASSPRDRSTDTQYF
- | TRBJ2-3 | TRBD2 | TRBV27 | TGTGCCAGCAATGTACTAGCGGGAGTCGCAGATACGCAGTATTTT | CASNVLAGVADTQYF
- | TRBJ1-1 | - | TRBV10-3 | TGTGCCATCAGTGATAGTCCCACAACCATGAACACTGAAGCTTTCTTT | CAISDSPTTMNTEAFF
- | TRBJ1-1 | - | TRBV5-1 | TGCGCCAGCAGCTTGGTAAGCGGCAGGGTGAACACTGAAGCTTTCTTT | CASSLVSGRVNTEAFF
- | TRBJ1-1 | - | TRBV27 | TGTGCCAGCAGTTTGAGTACGGGAATGAACACTGAAGCTTTCTTT | CASSLSTGMNTEAFF
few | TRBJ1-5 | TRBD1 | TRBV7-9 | TGTGCCAGCAGCCCGTACAGGGGAGCGGATCAGCCCCAGCATTTT | CASSPYRGADQPQHF
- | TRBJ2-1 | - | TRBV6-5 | TGTGCCAGCAGTTACCCGGAGCAGTTCTTC | CASSYPEQFF
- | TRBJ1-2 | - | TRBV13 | TGTGCCAGCAGCTTCGGGGAGGGGGATGGCTACACCTTC | CASSFGEGDGYTF
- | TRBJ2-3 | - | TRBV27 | TGTGCCAGCAGTTTACGGGCTCGCACAGATACGCAGTATTTT | CASSLRARTDTQYF
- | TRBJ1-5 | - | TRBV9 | TGTGCCAGCAGCCGGGACCTCCAGCCGGGACAGCCCCAGCATTTT | CASSRDLQPGQPQHF
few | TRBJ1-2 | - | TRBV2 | TGTGCCAGCAGGACCGACAGTATCTATGGCTACACCTTC | CASRTDSIYGYTF
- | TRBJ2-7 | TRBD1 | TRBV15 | TGTGCCACCAGCAGAGACCAGGGGGTGACAGTTTACGAGCAGTACTTC | CATSRDQGVTVYEQYF
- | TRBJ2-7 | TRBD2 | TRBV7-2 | TGTGCCAGCAGCCCAGAGGGGAGCGGGAGGCAATCCAAGCAGTACTTC | CASSPEGSGRQSKQYF
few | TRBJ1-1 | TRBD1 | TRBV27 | TGTGCCAGCCGCAGGGGGCCTGAAGCTTTCTTT | CASRRGPEAFF